This record covers a single T cell receptor beta chain. What it recognizes is unknown. Trimming left V 9 bases short and J 5 bases short, with 17 bases between. The V gene's germline CDR1 is LNHDA and CDR2 SQIVND (reference sequence). The CDR3 extends over 14 amino acids. This specimen belongs to a study of T cells in Graves' hyperthyroidism and ophthalmopathy. Overall study: The initial diagnosis was the point when peripheral blood was collected, ahead of any treatment.

Authors of the study amplified TCR beta CDR3 regions from RNA transcripts. First-round RT-PCR targeting the TCR CDR3 was performed with the HTBI primer set. TCRdb fed the multiplex PCR reads into MiXCR, producing one record per CDR3 protein. The sample records about half a million distinct CDR3 sequences, approximately 20% being singletons. Points from the study as a whole: Among clonotypes expanded in thyroid above 0.001, most were also found in blood.

The sequencing input was blood. The source is a man aged 35-49 years with Graves' ophthalmopathy. V is TRBV19 and J is TRBJ2-1; a possible D gene is TRBD1 (6 bases). The CDR3 sequence is CASKGQGTHNEQFF. The CDR3 DNA reads as TGTGCCAGCAAGGGGCAGGGGACACACAATGAGCAGTTCTTC. Filled out from reference TRBV19 and TRBJ2-1, the complete variable domain reads DGGITQSPKYLFRKEGQNVTLSCEQNLNHDAMYWYRQDPGQGLRLIYYSQIVNDFQKGDIAEGYSVSREKKESFPLTVTSAQKNPTAFYLCASKGQGTHNEQFFGPGTRLTVL.